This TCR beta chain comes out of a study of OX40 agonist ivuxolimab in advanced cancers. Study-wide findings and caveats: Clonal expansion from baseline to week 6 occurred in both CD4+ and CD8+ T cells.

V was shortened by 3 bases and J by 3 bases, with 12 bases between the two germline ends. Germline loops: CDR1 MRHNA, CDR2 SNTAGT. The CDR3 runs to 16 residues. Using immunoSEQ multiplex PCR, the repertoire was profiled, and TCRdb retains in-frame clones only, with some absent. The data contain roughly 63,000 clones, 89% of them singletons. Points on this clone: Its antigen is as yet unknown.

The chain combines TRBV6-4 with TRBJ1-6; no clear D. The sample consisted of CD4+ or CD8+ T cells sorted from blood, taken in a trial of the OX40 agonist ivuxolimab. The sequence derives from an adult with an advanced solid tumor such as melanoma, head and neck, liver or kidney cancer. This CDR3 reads CASSEFGQDYNSPLHF. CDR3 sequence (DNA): TGTGCCAGCAGTGAGTTTGGCCAGGACTATAATTCACCCCTCCACTTT.